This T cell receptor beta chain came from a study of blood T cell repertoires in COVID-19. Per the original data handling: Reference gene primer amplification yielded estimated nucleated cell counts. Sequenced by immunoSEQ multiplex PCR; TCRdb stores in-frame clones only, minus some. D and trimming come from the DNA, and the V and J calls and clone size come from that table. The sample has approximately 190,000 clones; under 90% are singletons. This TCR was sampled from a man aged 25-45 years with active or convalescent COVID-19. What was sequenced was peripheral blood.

The CDR3 DNA sequence: TGTGCCTGGAGTACACAACCCAACACTGAAGCTTTCTTT. It specifies CAWSTQPNTEAFF. This rearrangement joins TRBV30 to TRBJ1-1; the D is unclear. V was clipped by 2 bases and J by 2 bases, with 9 bases between them. Per germline, CDR1 GTSNPN and CDR2 SVGIG (reference sequence). The CDR3 is made up of 13 amino acids. Supplemented by reference TRBV30 and TRBJ1-1, the full variable domain reads SQTIHQWPATLVQPVGSPLSLECTVEGTSNPNLYWYRQAAGRGLQLLFYSVGIGQISSEVPQNLSASRPQDRQFILSSKKLLLSDSGFYLCAWSTQPNTEAFFGQGTRLTVV.